These T cell receptor beta chains were read from a single sample in a study of cytomegalovirus exposure and HLA in healthy donors. The assay was immunoSEQ multiplex PCR, and TCRdb's table has in-frame clones only and misses some. The sample lists approximately 150,000 clones, roughly 80% occurring once. The specimen sequenced was PBMCs. Receptors originate from a middle-aged man in good health and CMV-seronegative. Both conserved end residues are part of each CDR3. The D gene is left open where the match is weak. Clone size is not always given. Where it is, it says once, few, many or a class for expanded clones.

CDR3 length	J gene	V gene	clone size	D gene	CDR3 protein	CDR3 DNA
17	TRBJ1-6	TRBV30	few	TRBD1	CAWRPTIGQGDNSPLHF	TGTGCCTGGAGGCCCACCATTGGACAGGGAGATAATTCACCCCTCCACTTT
14	TRBJ2-7	TRBV14	-	-	CASSLRAGDYEQYF	TGTGCCAGCAGCCTCCGGGCAGGGGATTACGAGCAGTACTTC
13	TRBJ2-3	TRBV10-1	-	-	CASSGIPREAQYF	TGCGCCAGCAGTGGGATACCCAGGGAGGCGCAGTATTTT
16	TRBJ2-1	TRBV7-3	-	TRBD2	CASSLMGTSGGSEQFF	TGTGCCAGCAGCTTAATGGGGACTAGCGGGGGGAGTGAGCAGTTCTTC
15	TRBJ2-5	TRBV6-5	-	-	CASAPRPDTLQTQYF	TGTGCCAGCGCCCCCCGACCCGACACCTTGCAGACCCAGTACTTC
16	TRBJ1-6	TRBV28	-	TRBD1	CASSFRQGARDSPLHF	TGTGCCAGCAGTTTTAGACAGGGGGCGAGAGATTCACCCCTCCACTTT
15	TRBJ2-7	TRBV2	-	TRBD2	CASSTSGLDSYEQYF	TGTGCCAGCAGCACTAGCGGGCTTGACTCCTACGAGCAGTACTTC
18	TRBJ2-1	TRBV7-3	-	-	CASSSLPLTAGSRNEQFF	TGTGCCAGCAGCTCCCTCCCTTTGACGGCAGGGTCTCGCAATGAGCAGTTCTTC
16	TRBJ2-7	TRBV7-9	-	TRBD1	CASSLVGTGRGYEQYF	TGTGCCAGCAGCTTAGTTGGGACAGGGAGGGGGTACGAGCAGTACTTC
15	TRBJ2-3	TRBV19	-	-	CASNLNAGSGDTQYF	TGTGCCAGTAACCTCAATGCAGGGTCCGGGGATACGCAGTATTTT